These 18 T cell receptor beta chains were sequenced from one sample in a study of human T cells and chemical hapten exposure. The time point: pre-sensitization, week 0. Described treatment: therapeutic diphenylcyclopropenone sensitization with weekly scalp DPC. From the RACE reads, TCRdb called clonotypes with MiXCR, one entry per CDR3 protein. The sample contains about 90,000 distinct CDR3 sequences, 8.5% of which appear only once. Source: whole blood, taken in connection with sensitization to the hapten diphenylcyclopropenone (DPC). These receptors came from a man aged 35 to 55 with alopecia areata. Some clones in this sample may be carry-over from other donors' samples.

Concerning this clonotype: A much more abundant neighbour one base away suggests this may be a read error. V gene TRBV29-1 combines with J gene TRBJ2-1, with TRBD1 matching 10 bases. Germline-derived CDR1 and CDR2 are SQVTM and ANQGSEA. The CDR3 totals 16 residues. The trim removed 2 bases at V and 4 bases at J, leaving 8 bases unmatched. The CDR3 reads CSVEFPGQGEYNEQFF. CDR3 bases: TGCAGCGTTGAATTCCCCGGACAGGGGGAATACAATGAGCAGTTCTTC.

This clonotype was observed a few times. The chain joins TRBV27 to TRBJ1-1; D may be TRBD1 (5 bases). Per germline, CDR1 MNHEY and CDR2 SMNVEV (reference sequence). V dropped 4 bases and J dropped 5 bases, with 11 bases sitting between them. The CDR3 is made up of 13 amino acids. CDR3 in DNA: TGTGCCAGCAGTTCTGGGGGAAGGACTGAAGCTTTCTTT. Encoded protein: CASSSGGRTEAFF.

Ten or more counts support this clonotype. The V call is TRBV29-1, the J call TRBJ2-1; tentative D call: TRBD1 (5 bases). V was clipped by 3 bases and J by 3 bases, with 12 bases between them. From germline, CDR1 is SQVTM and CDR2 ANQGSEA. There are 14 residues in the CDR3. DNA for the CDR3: TGCAGCGTTGAGGGGCAGGAGTTCTACAATGAGCAGTTCTTC. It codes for CSVEGQEFYNEQFF.

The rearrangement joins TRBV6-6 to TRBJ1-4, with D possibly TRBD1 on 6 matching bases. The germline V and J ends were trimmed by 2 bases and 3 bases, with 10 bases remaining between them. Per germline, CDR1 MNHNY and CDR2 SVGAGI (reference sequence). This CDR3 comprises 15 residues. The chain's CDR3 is CASSYLEGANEKLFF. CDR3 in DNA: TGTGCCAGCAGTTACCTAGAGGGGGCTAATGAAAAACTGTTTTTT.

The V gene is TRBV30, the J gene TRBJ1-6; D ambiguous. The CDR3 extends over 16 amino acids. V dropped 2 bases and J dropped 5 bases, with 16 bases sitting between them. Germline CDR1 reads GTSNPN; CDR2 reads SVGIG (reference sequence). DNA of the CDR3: TGTGCCTGGAGTCCGCTCCGGAAACTGAATAATTCACCCCTCCACTTT. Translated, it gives CAWSPLRKLNNSPLHF.

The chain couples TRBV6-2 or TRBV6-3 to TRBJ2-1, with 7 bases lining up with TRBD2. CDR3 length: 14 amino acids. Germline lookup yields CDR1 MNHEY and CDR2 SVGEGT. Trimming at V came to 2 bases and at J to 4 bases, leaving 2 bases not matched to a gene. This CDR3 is CASSYTSVYNEQFF. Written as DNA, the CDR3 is TGTGCCAGCAGTTACACTAGCGTGTACAATGAGCAGTTCTTC.

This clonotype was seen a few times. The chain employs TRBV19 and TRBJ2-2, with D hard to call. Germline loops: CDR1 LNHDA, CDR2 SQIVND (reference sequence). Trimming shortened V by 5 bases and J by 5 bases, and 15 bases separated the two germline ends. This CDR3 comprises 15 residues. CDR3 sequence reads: CASSATRSNTGELFF. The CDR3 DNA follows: TGTGCCAGTAGTGCGACCCGGTCAAATACCGGGGAGCTGTTTTTT.

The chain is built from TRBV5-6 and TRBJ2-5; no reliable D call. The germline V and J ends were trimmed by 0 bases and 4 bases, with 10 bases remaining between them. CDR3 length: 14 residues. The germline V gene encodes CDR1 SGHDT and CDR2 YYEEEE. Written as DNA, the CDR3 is TGTGCCAGCAGCTTGGTGGGTAGCTCAGAGACCCAGTACTTC. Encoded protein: CASSLVGSSETQYF. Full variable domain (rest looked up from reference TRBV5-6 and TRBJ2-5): DAGVTQSPTHLIKTRGQQVTLRCSPKSGHDTVSWYQQALGQGPQFIFQYYEEEERQRGNFPDRFSGHQFPNYSSELNVNALLLGDSALYLCASSLVGSSETQYFGPGTRLLVL.

The DNA for the CDR3 is TGTGCCAGCAGCCCCCGGGGGGTGGCGGGTGGCTACACCTTC. It is translated as CASSPRGVAGGYTF. V and J are TRBV7-2 and TRBJ1-2, with D tentatively TRBD1 (5 bases). CDR1 and CDR2 (germline): SGHTA, FQGNSA. The CDR3 covers 14 residues. Trimming stripped 5 bases from V and 7 bases from J, with 17 bases between.

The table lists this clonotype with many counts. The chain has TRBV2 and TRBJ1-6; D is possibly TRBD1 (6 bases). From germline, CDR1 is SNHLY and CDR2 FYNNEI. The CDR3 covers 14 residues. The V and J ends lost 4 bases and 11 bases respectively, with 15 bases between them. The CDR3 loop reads CASSGPGTQAPLHF. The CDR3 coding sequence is TGTGCCAGCAGTGGGCCCGGGACACAAGCACCCCTCCACTTT.

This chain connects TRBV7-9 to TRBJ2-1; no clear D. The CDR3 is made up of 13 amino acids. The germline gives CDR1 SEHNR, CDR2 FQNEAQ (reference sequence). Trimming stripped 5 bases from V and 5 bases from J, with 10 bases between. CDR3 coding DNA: TGTGCCAGCAGCCCCTACCAAAACAATGAGCAGTTCTTC. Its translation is CASSPYQNNEQFF.

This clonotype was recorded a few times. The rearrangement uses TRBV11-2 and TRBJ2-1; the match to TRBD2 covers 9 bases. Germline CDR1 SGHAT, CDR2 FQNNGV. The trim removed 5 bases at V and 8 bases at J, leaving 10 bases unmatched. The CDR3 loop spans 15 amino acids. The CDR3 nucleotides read TGTGCCAGCAGCGTCCCTCCCCGACTAGCGGATGAGCAGTTCTTC. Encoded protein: CASSVPPRLADEQFF.

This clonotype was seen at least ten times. The CDR3 nucleotides are TGCAGCGTTTATCGGGGCCTGAACACTGAAGCTTTCTTT. It is translated as CSVYRGLNTEAFF. The rearrangement joins TRBV29-1 to TRBJ1-1, with D possibly being TRBD1 (5 bases). The length of the CDR3 is 13 residues. Germline V gives CDR1 SQVTM, CDR2 ANQGSEA. V was clipped by 5 bases and J by 0 bases, with 10 bases between them. Drawing the rest from reference TRBV29-1 and TRBJ1-1, the complete variable domain is SAVISQKPSRDICQRGTSLTIQCQVDSQVTMMFWYRQQPGQSLTLIATANQGSEATYESGFVIDKFPISRPNLTFSTLTVSNMSPEDSSIYLCSVYRGLNTEAFFGQGTRLTVV.

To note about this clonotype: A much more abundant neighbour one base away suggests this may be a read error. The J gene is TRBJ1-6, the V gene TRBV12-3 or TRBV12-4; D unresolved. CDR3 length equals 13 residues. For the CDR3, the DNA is TGTGCCAGCAGTTTATCCCTAAATTCACCCCTCGACTTT. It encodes CASSLSLNSPLDF.

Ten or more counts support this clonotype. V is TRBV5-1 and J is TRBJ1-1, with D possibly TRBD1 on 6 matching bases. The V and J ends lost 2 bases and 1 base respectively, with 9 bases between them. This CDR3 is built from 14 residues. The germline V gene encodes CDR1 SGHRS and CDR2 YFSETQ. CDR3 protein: CASSLTGQNTEAFF. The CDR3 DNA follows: TGCGCCAGCAGCTTAACAGGGCAGAACACTGAAGCTTTCTTT.

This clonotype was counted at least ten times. The CDR3 DNA is TGTGCCAGCAGTTTTCTAGCGGGAAGGTACGAGCAGTACTTC. Its protein is CASSFLAGRYEQYF. The genes are TRBV28 and TRBJ2-7; 9 positions match TRBD2. The CDR3 contains 14 residues. V trimming: 3 bases; J trimming: 4 bases; junction bases outside the gene matches: 4. Per germline, CDR1 MDHEN and CDR2 SYDVKM.

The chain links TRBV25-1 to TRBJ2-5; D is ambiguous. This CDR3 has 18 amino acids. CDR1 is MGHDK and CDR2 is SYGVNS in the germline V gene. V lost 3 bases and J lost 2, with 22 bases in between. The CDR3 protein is CASSDEPQHGYYQETQYF. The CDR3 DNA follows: TGTGCCAGCAGTGATGAACCCCAGCATGGTTATTATCAAGAGACCCAGTACTTC.

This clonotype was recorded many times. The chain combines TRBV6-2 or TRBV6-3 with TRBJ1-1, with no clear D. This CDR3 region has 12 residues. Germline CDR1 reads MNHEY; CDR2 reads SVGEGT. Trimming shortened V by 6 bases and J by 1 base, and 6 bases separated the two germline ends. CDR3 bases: TGTGCCAGCAGGACCCCGAACACTGAAGCTTTCTTT. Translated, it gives CASRTPNTEAFF.